The T cell receptor beta chain under discussion was sequenced for a study of vaccination and CD4 T cells after COVID-19. Study as a whole: Overlapping peptides covering the spike proteins of SARS-CoV-2, HCoV-NL63, HCoV-OC43 and HCoV-229E were added to stimulate cells.

Comment on this clonotype: Its specificity is unknown.

CDR3 length: 18 amino acids. The junction had 12 bases not matched to a gene; V was cut back by 2 bases and J by 4 bases. CDR1 and CDR2 from the germline V gene are MNHEY and SVGAGI. Treatment given: approximately 11-day PBMC culture with coronavirus spike peptide pools or control peptides (ViraFEST assay). The authors cultured 2 million or so PBMCs per well with 10 IU/ml IL-2 and about 9.9 ug/ml peptide pools. Medium was half-exchanged with fresh IL-2 medium on days 3 and 7. Researchers used the Oncomine TCR Beta short-read assay to sequence DNA from cultured CD4+ T cells. It was from cultured CD4+ T cells that genomic DNA was extracted. A single record per CDR3 protein comes from TCRdb applying MiXCR to the PCR reads. The table has approximately 8,100 distinct CDR3 sequences, approximately 61% seen once; the top ten hold about a sixth.

The chain recombines TRBV6-5 with TRBJ2-3; 10 bases fit TRBD2. The sequences come from cultured CD4+ T cells from blood, collected after SARS-CoV-2 vaccination. The TCR sequence derives from a human donor with COVID-19. CDR3 DNA sequence: TGTGCCAGCAGTTACAGCTACCCTAGCGGGGGTGGGGCAGATACGCAGTATTTT. It translates to CASSYSYPSGGGADTQYF.